The entry below gives a single T cell receptor (beta chain) sequence along with its context. Some clones are missing from TCRdb's copy, which holds only in-frame ones; the method was immunoSEQ multiplex PCR. This table holds a few hundred thousand clones, more than 70% found once. This entry belongs to a study of blood T cell repertoires in COVID-19. Study as a whole: The United States, Italy and Spain were the sources of the acute and convalescent COVID-19 samples.

Assignments of participants to cohorts depended upon their own reported clinical history. The CDR3 loop spans 16 amino acids. V lost 7 bases to trimming and J lost 4 bases; unmatched junction nucleotides: 12. CDR1 is SEHNR, CDR2 FQNEAQ, per germline (reference sequence). The clonotype comes from a middle-aged woman with acute COVID-19. The rearrangement uses TRBV7-9 and TRBJ2-2; 7 bases match TRBD1. Sequencing was carried out using PBMCs or T cells enriched from blood (not recorded which). The CDR3 coding sequence is TGTGCCAGCACCAAGGACAGGTCCAGGGGCACCGGGGAGCTGTTTTTT. It encodes CASTKDRSRGTGELFF.